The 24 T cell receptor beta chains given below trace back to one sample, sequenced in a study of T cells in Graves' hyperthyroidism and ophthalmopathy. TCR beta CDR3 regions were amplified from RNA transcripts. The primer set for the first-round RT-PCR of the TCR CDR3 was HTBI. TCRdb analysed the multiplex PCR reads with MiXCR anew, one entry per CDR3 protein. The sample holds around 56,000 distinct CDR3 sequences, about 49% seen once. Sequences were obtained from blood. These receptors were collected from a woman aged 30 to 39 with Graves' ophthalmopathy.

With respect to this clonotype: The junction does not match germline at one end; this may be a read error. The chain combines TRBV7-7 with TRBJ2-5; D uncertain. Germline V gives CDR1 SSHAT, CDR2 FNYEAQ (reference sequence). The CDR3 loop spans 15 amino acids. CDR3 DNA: TGTGCTAGCAGCTTAACGATGTCCTACAATGAGACCCAGTACTTC. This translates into CASSLTMSYNETQYF.

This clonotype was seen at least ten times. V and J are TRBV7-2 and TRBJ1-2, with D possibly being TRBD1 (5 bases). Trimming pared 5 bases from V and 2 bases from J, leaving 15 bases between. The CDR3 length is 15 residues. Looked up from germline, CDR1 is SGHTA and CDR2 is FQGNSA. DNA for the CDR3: TGTGCCAGCAGCCCCAGTAGACAGACCAACTATGGCTACACCTTC. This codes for CASSPSRQTNYGYTF. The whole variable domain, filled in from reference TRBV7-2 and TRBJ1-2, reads GAGVSQSPSNKVTEKGKDVELRCDPISGHTALYWYRQSLGQGLEFLIYFQGNSAPDKSGLPSDRFSAERTGGSVSTLTIQRTQQEDSAVYLCASSPSRQTNYGYTFGSGTRLTVV.

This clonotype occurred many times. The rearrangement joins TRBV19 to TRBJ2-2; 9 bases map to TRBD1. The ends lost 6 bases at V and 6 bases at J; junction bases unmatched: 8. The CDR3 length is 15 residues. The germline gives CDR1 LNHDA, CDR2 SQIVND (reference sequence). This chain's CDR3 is CASRLGQGMAGELFF. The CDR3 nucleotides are TGTGCCAGTAGGCTTGGACAGGGGATGGCCGGGGAGCTGTTTTTT.

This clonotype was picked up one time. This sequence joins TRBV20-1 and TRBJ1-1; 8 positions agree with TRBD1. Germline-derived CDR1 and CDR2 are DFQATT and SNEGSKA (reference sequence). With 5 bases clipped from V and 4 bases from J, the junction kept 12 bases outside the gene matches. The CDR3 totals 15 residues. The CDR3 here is CSAPFPGGVGTEAFF. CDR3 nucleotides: TGCAGTGCTCCATTTCCAGGGGGCGTGGGCACTGAAGCTTTCTTT.

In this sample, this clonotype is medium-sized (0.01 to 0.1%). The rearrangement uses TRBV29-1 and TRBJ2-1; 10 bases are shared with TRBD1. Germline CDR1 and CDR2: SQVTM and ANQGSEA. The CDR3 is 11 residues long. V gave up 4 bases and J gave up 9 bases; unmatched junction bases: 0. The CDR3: CSVGDRGEQFF. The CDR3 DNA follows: TGCAGCGTTGGGGACAGGGGTGAGCAGTTCTTC.

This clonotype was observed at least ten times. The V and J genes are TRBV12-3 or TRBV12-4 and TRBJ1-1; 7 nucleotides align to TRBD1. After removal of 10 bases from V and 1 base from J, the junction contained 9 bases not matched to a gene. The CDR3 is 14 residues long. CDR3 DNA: TGTGCCACCAAGCCACAGGGGCAGAACACTGAAGCTTTCTTT. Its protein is CATKPQGQNTEAFF.

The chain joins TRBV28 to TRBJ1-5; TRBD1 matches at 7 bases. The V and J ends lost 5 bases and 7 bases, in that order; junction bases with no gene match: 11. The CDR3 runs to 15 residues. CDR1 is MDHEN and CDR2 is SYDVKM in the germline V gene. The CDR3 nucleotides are TGTGCCAGCAGTCCCTTAGGGGGCGTGGGACAGCCCCAGCATTTT. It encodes CASSPLGGVGQPQHF. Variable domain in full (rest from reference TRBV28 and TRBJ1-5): DVKVTQSSRYLVKRTGEKVFLECVQDMDHENMFWYRQDPGLGLRLIYFSYDVKMKEKGDIPEGYSVSREKKERFSLILESASTNQTSMYLCASSPLGGVGQPQHFGDGTRLSIL.

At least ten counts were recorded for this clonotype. The CDR3 is CASKKSGSTDTQYF. In DNA, the CDR3 is TGTGCCAGCAAAAAATCAGGGAGCACAGATACGCAGTATTTT. V usage is TRBV12-3 or TRBV12-4 and J usage is TRBJ2-3; possible D gene TRBD1, 5 bases. This CDR3 has 14 residues. V shed 7 bases and J shed 0 bases, with 11 bases lying between them.

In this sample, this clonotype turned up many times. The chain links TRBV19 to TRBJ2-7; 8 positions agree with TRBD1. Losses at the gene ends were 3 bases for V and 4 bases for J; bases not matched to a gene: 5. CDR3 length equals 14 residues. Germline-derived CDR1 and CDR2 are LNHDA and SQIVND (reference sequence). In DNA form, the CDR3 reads TGTGCCAGTAGTATTGGGTGGACAGGGTACGAGCAGTACTTC. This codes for CASSIGWTGYEQYF.

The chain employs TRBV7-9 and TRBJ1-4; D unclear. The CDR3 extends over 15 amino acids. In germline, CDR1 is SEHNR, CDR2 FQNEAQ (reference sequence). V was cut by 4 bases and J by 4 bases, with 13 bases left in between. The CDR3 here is CASSSPTDYNEKLFF. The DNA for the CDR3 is TGTGCCAGCAGCTCCCCGACTGACTATAATGAAAAACTGTTTTTT.

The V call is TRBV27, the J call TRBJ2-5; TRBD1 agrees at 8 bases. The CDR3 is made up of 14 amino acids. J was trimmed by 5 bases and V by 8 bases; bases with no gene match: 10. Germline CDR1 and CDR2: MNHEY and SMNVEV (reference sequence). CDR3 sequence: CASERTGSPETQYF. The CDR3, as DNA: TGTGCCAGCGAACGGACAGGGAGTCCGGAGACCCAGTACTTC.

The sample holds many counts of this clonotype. This CDR3 is CASRTSGNNEQFF. The CDR3 DNA follows: TGTGCCAGTCGGACTAGCGGAAACAATGAGCAGTTCTTC. This rearrangement joins TRBV11-2 to TRBJ2-1, with 10 bases that match TRBD2. The length of the CDR3 is 13 residues. The germline V gene has CDR1 SGHAT and CDR2 FQNNGV. The V and J ends lost 9 bases and 5 bases, in that order; junction bases with no gene match: 4.

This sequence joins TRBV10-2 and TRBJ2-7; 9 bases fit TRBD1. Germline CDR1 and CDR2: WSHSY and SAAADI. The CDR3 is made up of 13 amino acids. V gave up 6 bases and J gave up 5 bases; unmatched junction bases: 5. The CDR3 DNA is TGCGCCAGCAGGGGACAGGGAAGAGACGAGCAGTACTTC. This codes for CASRGQGRDEQYF.

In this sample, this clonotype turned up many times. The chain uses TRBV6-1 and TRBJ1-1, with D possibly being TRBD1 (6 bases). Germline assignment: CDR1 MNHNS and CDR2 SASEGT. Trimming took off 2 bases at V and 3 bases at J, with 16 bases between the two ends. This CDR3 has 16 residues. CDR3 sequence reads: CASSETTTGAYTEAFF. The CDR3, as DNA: TGTGCCAGCAGTGAAACAACCACGGGGGCCTACACTGAAGCTTTCTTT.

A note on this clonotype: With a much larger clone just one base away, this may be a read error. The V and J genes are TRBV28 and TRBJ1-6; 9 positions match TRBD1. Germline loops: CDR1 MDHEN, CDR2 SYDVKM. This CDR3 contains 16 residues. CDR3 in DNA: TGTGCCAGCAGTTTACAAACAGGGGGCAATAATTCACCCCCCCACTTT. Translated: CASSLQTGGNNSPPHF.

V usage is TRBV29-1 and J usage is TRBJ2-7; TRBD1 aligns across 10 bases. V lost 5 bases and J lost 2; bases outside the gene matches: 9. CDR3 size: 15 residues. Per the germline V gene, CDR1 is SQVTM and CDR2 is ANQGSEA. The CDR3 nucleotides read TGCAGCGTTCGCTCCGGGACAGGGGCTGCCTACGAGCAGTACTTC. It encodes CSVRSGTGAAYEQYF.

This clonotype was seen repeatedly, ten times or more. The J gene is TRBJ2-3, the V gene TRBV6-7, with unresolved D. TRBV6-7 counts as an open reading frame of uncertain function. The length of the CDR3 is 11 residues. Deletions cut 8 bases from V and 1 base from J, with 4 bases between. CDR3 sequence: CASLRTDTQYF. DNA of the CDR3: TGTGCCAGCCTCCGCACAGATACGCAGTATTTT.

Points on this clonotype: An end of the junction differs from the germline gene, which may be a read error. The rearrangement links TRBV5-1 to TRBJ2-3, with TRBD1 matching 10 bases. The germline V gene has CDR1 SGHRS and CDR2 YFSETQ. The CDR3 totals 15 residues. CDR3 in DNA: TGCGCCAACAGCGTAGGACAGGGGGGCACAGGTACGCAGTATTTT. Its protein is CANSVGQGGTGTQYF.

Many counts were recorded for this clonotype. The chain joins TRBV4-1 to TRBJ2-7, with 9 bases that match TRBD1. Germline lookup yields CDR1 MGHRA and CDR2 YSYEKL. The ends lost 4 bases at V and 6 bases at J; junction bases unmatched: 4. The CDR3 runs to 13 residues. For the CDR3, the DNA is TGCGCCAGCAGCCGGACAGGGGCAGCCGAGCAGTACTTC. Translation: CASSRTGAAEQYF.

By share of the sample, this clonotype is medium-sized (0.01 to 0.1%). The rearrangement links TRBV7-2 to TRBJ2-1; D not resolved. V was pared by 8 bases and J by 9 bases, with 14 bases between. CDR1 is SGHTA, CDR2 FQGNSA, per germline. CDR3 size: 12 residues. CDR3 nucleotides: TGTGCCAGCGGCCCCGGTGTGGGTGAGCAGTTCTTC. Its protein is CASGPGVGEQFF. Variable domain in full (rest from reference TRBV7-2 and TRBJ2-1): GAGVSQSPSNKVTEKGKDVELRCDPISGHTALYWYRQSLGQGLEFLIYFQGNSAPDKSGLPSDRFSAERTGGSVSTLTIQRTQQEDSAVYLCASGPGVGEQFFGPGTRLTVL.

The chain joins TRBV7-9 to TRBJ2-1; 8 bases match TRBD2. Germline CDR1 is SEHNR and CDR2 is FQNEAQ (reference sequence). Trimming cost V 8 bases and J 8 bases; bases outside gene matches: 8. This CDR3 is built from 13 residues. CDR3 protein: CASGSGRKHEQFF. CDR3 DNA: TGTGCCAGCGGGAGCGGGAGAAAGCATGAGCAGTTCTTC.

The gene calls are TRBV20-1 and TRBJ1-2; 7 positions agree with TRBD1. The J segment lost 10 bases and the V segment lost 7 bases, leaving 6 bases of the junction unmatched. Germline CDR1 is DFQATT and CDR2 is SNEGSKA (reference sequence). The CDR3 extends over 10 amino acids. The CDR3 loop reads CSVEGAPYTF. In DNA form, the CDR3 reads TGCAGTGTCGAGGGGGCTCCCTACACCTTC.

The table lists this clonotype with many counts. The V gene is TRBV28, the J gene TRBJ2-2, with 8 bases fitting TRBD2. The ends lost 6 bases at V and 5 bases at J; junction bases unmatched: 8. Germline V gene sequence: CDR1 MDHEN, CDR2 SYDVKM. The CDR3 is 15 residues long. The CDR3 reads CASRTREGKTGELFF. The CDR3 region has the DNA TGTGCCAGCAGGACACGGGAGGGTAAAACCGGGGAGCTGTTTTTT.

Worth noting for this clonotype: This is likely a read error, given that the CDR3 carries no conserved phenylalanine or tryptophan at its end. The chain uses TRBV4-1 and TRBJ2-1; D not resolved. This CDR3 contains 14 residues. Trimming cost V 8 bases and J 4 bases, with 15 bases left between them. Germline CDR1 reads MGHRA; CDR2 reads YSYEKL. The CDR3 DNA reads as TGCGCCAGCTGGAGAGCCGGGCCGTACAATGAGCAGTTCTCC. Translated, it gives CASWRAGPYNEQFS.